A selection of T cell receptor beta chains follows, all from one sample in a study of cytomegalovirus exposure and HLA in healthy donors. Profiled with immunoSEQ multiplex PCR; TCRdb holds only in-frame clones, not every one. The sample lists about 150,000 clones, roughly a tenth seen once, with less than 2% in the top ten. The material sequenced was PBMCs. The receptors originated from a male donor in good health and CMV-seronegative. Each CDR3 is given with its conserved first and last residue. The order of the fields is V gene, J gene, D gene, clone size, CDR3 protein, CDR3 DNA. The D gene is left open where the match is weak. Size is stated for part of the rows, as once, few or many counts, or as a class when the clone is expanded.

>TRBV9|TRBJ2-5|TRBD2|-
CASTLGSGVQETQYF
TGTGCCAGCACCCTGGGTAGCGGGGTCCAAGAGACCCAGTACTTC
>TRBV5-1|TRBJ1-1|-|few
CASALYGSTEAFF
TGCGCCAGCGCTTTATATGGCTCCACTGAAGCTTTCTTT
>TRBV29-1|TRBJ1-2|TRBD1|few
CSGLGQGLIGYTF
TGCAGCGGCCTAGGACAGGGATTGATTGGCTACACCTTC
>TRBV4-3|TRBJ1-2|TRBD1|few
CASSQDDRGYGYTF
TGCGCCAGCAGCCAAGACGACAGGGGTTATGGCTACACCTTC
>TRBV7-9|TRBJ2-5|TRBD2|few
CASSLTAGGGETQYF
TGTGCCAGCAGCTTAACAGCGGGGGGAGGAGAGACCCAGTACTTC
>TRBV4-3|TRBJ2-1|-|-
CASSTRTLNNEQFF
TGCGCCAGCAGCACTCGGACACTCAACAATGAGCAGTTCTTC
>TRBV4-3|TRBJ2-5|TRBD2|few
CASSPSGPQETQYF
TGCGCCAGCAGCCCTAGCGGTCCTCAAGAGACCCAGTACTTC
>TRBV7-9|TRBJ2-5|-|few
CASSLVYMGRSTGETQYF
TGTGCCAGCAGCTTAGTTTATATGGGGCGTTCGACGGGAGAGACCCAGTACTTC
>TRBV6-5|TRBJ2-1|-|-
CASSYLSGGVNEQFF
TGTGCCAGCAGTTACCTAAGCGGTGGGGTCAATGAGCAGTTCTTC
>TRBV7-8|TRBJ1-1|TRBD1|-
CASSLVTGELNTEAFF
TGTGCCAGCAGCTTAGTTACAGGGGAACTGAACACTGAAGCTTTCTTT
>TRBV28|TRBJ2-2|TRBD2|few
CASRPSGRDTGELFF
TGTGCCAGCAGGCCCAGCGGGAGGGACACCGGGGAGCTGTTTTTT
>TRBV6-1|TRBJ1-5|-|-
CASSEAGGRPQHF
TGTGCCAGCAGTGAAGCAGGGGGTCGGCCCCAGCATTTT
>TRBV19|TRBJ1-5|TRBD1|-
CASSARTGEYSNQPQHF
TGTGCCAGTAGTGCCCGGACAGGAGAATATAGCAATCAGCCCCAGCATTTT
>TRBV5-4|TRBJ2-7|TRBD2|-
CASSLDASGGGYEQYF
TGTGCCAGCAGCTTGGACGCTAGCGGAGGCGGGTACGAGCAGTACTTC
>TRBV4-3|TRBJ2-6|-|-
CASSHHLWTATDSGANVLTF
TGCGCCAGCAGCCACCACCTTTGGACAGCTACCGACTCTGGGGCCAACGTCCTGACTTTC
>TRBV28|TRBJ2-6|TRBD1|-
CASSTRTGSSGANVLTF
TGTGCCAGCAGCACTAGGACAGGGAGCTCTGGGGCCAACGTCCTGACTTTC
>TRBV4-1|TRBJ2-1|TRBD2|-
CASSQDRSAGGYNEQFF
TGCGCCAGCAGCCAAGATAGGTCGGCGGGGGGGTACAATGAGCAGTTCTTC
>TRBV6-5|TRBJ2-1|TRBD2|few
CASSLIAGGEQFF
TGTGCCAGCAGTCTCATAGCGGGAGGAGAGCAGTTCTTC
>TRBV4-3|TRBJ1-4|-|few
CASSQDPTGANEKLFF
TGCGCCAGCAGCCAAGATCCGACAGGAGCTAATGAAAAACTGTTTTTT
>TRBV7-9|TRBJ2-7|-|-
CASSYDGVTQYF
TGTGCCAGCAGCTACGACGGGGTTACGCAGTACTTC
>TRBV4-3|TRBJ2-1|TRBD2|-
CASSQDRGGPRNEQFF
TGCGCCAGCAGCCAAGATCGCGGGGGGCCGAGGAATGAGCAGTTCTTC
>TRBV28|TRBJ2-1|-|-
CASSSSGVRGNEQFF
TGTGCCAGCAGTTCCTCAGGGGTACGTGGGAATGAGCAGTTCTTC
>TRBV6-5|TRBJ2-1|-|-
CASSYQGLVGEQFF
TGTGCCAGCAGTTACCAGGGACTCGTAGGCGAGCAGTTCTTC
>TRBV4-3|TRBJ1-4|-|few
CASSQDNDRQLKLFF
TGCGCCAGCAGCCAAGATAACGACAGACAGTTGAAACTGTTTTTT
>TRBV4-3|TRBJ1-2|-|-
CASSQDRIGVYGYTF
TGCGCCAGCAGCCAAGATCGCATAGGAGTCTATGGCTACACCTTC
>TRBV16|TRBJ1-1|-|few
CASSQSGGWNTEAFF
TGTGCCAGCAGCCAATCAGGAGGCTGGAACACTGAAGCTTTCTTT
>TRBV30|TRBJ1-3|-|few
CAWSVLAGNTIYF
TGTGCCTGGAGTGTGTTAGCTGGAAACACCATATATTTT
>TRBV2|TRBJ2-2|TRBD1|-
CASQGANGELFF
TGTGCCAGCCAGGGGGCTAACGGGGAGCTGTTTTTT
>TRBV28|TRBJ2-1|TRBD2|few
CASSWRLAGARVNEQFF
TGTGCCAGCAGTTGGCGACTAGCGGGAGCCAGGGTTAATGAGCAGTTCTTC
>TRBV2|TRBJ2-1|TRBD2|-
CASSLSGRATYSQFF
TGTGCCAGCAGCCTCAGCGGGAGGGCCACCTATTCGCAGTTCTTC
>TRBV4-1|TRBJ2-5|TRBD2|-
CASSRLGLAGKETQYF
TGCGCCAGCAGCCGCCTCGGACTAGCGGGAAAAGAGACCCAGTACTTC
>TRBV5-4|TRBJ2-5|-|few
CASSPLLRGGFQETQYF
TGTGCCAGCAGCCCACTCCTAAGGGGGGGTTTCCAAGAGACCCAGTACTTC
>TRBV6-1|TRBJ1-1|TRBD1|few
CASSTGGTGGEGAFF
TGTGCCAGCAGTACTGGCGGGACAGGGGGTGAAGGAGCTTTCTTT
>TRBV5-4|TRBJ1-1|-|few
CASSLGLQAFF
TGTGCCAGCAGCTTGGGGCTTCAAGCTTTCTTT
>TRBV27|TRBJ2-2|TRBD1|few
CASSLSTLSSGQGWSSRAGELFF
TGTGCCAGCAGTTTATCAACCCTATCCTCGGGACAGGGCTGGTCTTCGCGAGCCGGGGAGCTGTTTTTT
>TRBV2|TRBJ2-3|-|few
CASGPKYF
TGTGCCAGCGGCCCGAAGTATTTT
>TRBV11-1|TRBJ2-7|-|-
CASSLGGLVWYEQYF
TGTGCCAGCAGCTTAGGGGGACTGGTTTGGTACGAGCAGTACTTC
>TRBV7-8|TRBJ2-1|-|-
CASSLVSWSGHDYNEQFF
TGTGCCAGCAGCTTAGTCTCTTGGTCCGGACACGACTACAATGAGCAGTTCTTC
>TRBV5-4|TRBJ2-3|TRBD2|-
CASSLGASGGTTDTQYF
TGTGCCAGCAGCTTGGGGGCTAGCGGGGGGACCACAGATACGCAGTATTTT
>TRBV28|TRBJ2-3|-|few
CASSLWASHPDF
TGTGCCAGCAGTTTATGGGCCTCTCACCCCGATTTT
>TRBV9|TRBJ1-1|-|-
CASSVGQLGTEAFF
TGTGCCAGCAGCGTAGGACAACTTGGCACTGAAGCTTTCTTT
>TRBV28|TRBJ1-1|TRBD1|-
CASSLWQGAGSEAFF
TGTGCCAGCAGTTTATGGCAGGGGGCCGGCTCTGAAGCTTTCTTT
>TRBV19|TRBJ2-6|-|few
CASTPGTGANVLTF
TGTGCCAGTACCCCGGGGACTGGGGCCAACGTCCTGACTTTC
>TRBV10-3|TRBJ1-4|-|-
CAISESSGFTNEKLFF
TGTGCCATCAGTGAGTCGTCGGGGTTTACTAATGAAAAACTGTTTTTT
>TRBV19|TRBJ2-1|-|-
CASSIGQNNEQFF
TGTGCCAGTAGTATAGGACAGAACAATGAGCAGTTCTTC
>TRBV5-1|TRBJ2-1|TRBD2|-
CASSFLAGENEQFF
TGCGCCAGCAGCTTTTTAGCGGGAGAGAATGAGCAGTTCTTC
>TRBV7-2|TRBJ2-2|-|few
CASSLQGRTGELFF
TGTGCCAGCAGTCTCCAGGGGCGGACCGGGGAGCTGTTTTTT
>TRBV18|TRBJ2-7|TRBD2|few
CASSKGLAGARYEQYF
TGTGCCAGCTCAAAGGGACTAGCGGGAGCTAGGTACGAGCAGTACTTC
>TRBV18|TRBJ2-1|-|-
CASSPGRGGYNEQFF
TGTGCCAGCTCACCGGGCAGGGGAGGGTACAATGAGCAGTTCTTC
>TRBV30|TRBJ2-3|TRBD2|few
CAWVSGRLITDAQYF
TGTGCCTGGGTTAGCGGGAGGCTCATCACAGATGCGCAGTATTTT
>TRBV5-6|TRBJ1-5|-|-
CASSLGGDQPQHF
TGTGCCAGCAGCTTGGGGGGGGATCAGCCCCAGCATTTT
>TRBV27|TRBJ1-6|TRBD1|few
CASSSQGATYNSPLHF
TGTGCCAGCAGTTCTCAGGGGGCAACCTATAATTCACCCCTCCACTTT
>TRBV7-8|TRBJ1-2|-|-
CAAIFGRGKNYGYTF
TGTGCCGCGATTTTTGGCCGGGGGAAGAACTATGGCTACACCTTC
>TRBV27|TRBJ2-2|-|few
CAAGPRGDTGELFF
TGTGCCGCGGGGCCGAGAGGCGACACCGGGGAGCTGTTTTTT